The T cell receptor beta chain under discussion was sequenced for a study of shared clonotypes between healthy human individuals. Study-wide findings and caveats: The four-donor shared clonotypes exceeded non-shared clonotypes in generation probability, with non-shared ones scoring lower. Generally, naive subsets (rather than memory subsets) showed larger estimated richness.

Only CD45RO-negative cells positively selected for CCR7 counted as naive CD8 cells, so terminally differentiated effector memory CD45RA+ cells were excluded. The study ran the assay at deep level. Using around 200 ng DNA, some 30,000 T cell genomes, the sorted-subset replicate PCRs were run. Some clones are missing from TCRdb's copy, which holds only in-frame ones; the method was immunoSEQ multiplex PCR. This sample has some 580,000 clones, with 95% to 98% found just once. Comment on this clone: Its specificity is not known.

The clonotype comes from a man aged 25-45 years in good health. Material: naive CD8+ T cells sorted from blood.

CDR3 region: CATEGAGHEQFF. CDR3 sequence (DNA): TGTGCCACCGAGGGCGCAGGTCATGAGCAGTTCTTC. The genes are TRBV10-3 and TRBJ2-1; the D gene is possibly TRBD2 (5 bases). V was clipped by 10 bases and J by 8 bases, with 15 bases between them. The CDR3 extends over 12 amino acids. Germline loops: CDR1 ENHRY, CDR2 SYGVKD.